Many counts were recorded for the clone carrying this T cell receptor (beta chain). This entry belongs to a study of T cells in Graves' hyperthyroidism and ophthalmopathy. Amplified TCR beta CDR3 regions came from RNA transcripts. The TCR CDR3 first-round RT-PCR relied on the HTBI primer set. Via MiXCR, TCRdb re-called the multiplex PCR reads, giving one row per CDR3 protein. The sample includes under 350,000 distinct CDR3 sequences, approximately 12% seen only once; the top ten take 7.5% to 8%. This CDR3 comprises 15 residues. Per germline, CDR1 SGHRS and CDR2 YFSETQ. V was cut by 0 bases and J by 2 bases, with 10 bases left in between.

This sequence was found in a woman aged 30 to 39 with Graves' hyperthyroidism that later progressed to Graves' ophthalmopathy. The chain has TRBV5-1 and TRBJ2-3; D call uncertain. Sequenced sample: blood. The CDR3 region has the DNA TGCGCCAGCAGCTTGGAAGGCCCCGCCACAGATACGCAGTATTTT. Protein: CASSLEGPATDTQYF.